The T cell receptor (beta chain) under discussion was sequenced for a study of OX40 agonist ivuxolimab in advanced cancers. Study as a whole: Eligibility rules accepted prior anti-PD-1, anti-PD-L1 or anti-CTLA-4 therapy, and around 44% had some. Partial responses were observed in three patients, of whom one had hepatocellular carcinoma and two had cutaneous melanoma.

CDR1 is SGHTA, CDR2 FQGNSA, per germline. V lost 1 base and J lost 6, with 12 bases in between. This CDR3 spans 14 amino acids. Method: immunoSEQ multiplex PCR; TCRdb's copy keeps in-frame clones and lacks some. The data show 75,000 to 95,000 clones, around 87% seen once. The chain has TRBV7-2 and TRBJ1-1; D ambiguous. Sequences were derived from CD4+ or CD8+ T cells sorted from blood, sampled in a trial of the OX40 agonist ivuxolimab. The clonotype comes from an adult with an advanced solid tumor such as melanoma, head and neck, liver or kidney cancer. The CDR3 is CASSLDRQGSEAFF. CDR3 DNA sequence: TGTGCCAGCAGCTTAGATCGGCAAGGATCTGAAGCTTTCTTT.